This TCR beta chain was retrieved from a study of cytomegalovirus exposure and HLA in healthy donors. Study in general: The roughly 130 validation repertoires, a later analysis reported, used the same platform as the 600 to 850 repertoires from the first cohort. Study findings and constraints: Among TCR sequences, most were rare, though some public TCRs appeared in many donors. The authors enumerated over 150 TCR beta chains as linked to cytomegalovirus.

It was the 120-subject validation cohort, separate from the approximately 680-subject first cohort, to which the donors belonged. This clone was found a few times. Its antigen is as yet unknown. This sample also contains other DNA sequences that code for the same CDR3. Repertoires were generated with immunoSEQ multiplex PCR, while TCRdb's copy carries only in-frame clones and drops some. Counted here are about 280,000 clones, 88% occurring once; the ten biggest clones make up 0.92%. Trimming shortened V by 5 bases and J by 3 bases, and 5 bases separated the two germline ends. Germline CDR1 and CDR2: MNHEY and SVGAGI. There are 12 residues in the CDR3.

The chain is built from TRBV6-5 and TRBJ2-1, with D tentatively TRBD2 (5 bases). The clonotype comes from a woman between 18 and 29 years old in good health and CMV-seronegative. Material: PBMCs. CDR3 region: CASSRGYNEQFF. In DNA form, the CDR3 reads TGTGCCAGCAGTCGGGGCTACAATGAGCAGTTCTTC.